One sample yielded the 30 T cell receptor beta chains listed below, sequenced in a study of blood T cell repertoires in COVID-19. Clones were read by immunoSEQ multiplex PCR, and TCRdb kept only the in-frame ones, dropping some. The table lists roughly 250,000 clones, about 90% of them singletons, with about 3.3% in the top ten. The sample comprised PBMCs or T cells enriched from blood (not recorded which). The receptors come from a middle-aged woman with acute COVID-19.

The chain is built from TRBV10-1 and TRBJ1-1; no clear D. CDR1 and CDR2 from the germline V gene are WNHNN and SYGVQD (reference sequence). The CDR3 runs to 13 residues. V shed 2 bases and J shed 2 bases, with 6 bases lying between them. The chain's CDR3 is CASSETGNTEAFF. CDR3 nucleotide sequence: TGCGCCAGCAGTGAGACTGGTAACACTGAAGCTTTCTTT.

This sequence joins TRBV4-2 and TRBJ2-7; D is possibly TRBD2 (6 bases). V was shortened by 0 bases and J by 6 bases, with 12 bases between the two germline ends. Germline CDR1 reads LGHNA; CDR2 reads YNFKEQ. CDR3 size: 14 residues. The CDR3 nucleotides are TGTGCCAGCAGCCAAGAGGGCGGGATGGGCGAGCAGTACTTC. Amino acid sequence: CASSQEGGMGEQYF.

This chain links TRBV4-1 with TRBJ1-3, with D perhaps TRBD1 (6 bases). Germline V gene data show CDR1 as MGHRA and CDR2 as YSYEKL. The CDR3 spans 16 residues. V lost 5 bases and J 4 bases, leaving 18 bases between the germline ends. The DNA for the CDR3 is TGCGCCAGCAGCTCCCAAAGAGGGGGAACGGGAAACACCATATATTTT. Its translation is CASSSQRGGTGNTIYF.

The genes are TRBV30 and TRBJ2-7; TRBD1 aligns across 7 bases. Trimming cost V 7 bases and J 2 bases; bases outside gene matches: 5. The CDR3 spans 12 residues. Germline assignment: CDR1 GTSNPN and CDR2 SVGIG (reference sequence). The CDR3 sequence: CAYNRGAYEQYF. CDR3 bases: TGTGCCTACAACAGGGGAGCCTACGAGCAGTACTTC.

The chain combines TRBV5-6 with TRBJ2-1; 15 nucleotides align to TRBD2. The CDR3 has 15 residues. V was clipped by 2 bases and J by 8 bases; unmatched bases: 2. CDR1 and CDR2 (germline): SGHDT, YYEEEE. The DNA of the CDR3 is TGTGCCAGCAGCTTTGGACTAGCGGGAGGGGATGAGCAGTTCTTC. It translates to CASSFGLAGGDEQFF.

J is TRBJ2-5 and V is TRBV19; D is perhaps TRBD1 (6 bases). This CDR3 is 15 amino acids long. Trimming took off 8 bases at V and 0 bases at J, with 16 bases between the two ends. Germline CDR1 reads LNHDA; CDR2 reads SQIVND (reference sequence). The CDR3, as DNA: TGTGCCAGTCAGGCTTGGGGACAAAACCAAGAGACCCAGTACTTC. Translation: CASQAWGQNQETQYF.

J is TRBJ1-2 and V is TRBV6-4; 8 nucleotides align to TRBD1. The CDR3 is 15 amino acids. The V gene's germline CDR1 is MRHNA and CDR2 SNTAGT. With 0 bases clipped from V and 5 bases from J, the junction kept 5 bases outside the gene matches. The CDR3 is CASSDSAGGKYGYTF. The CDR3 DNA reads TGTGCCAGCAGTGACTCGGCAGGGGGCAAATATGGCTACACCTTC.

V gene TRBV3-1 (or the pseudogene TRBV3-2) combines with J gene TRBJ1-4; 7 bases line up with TRBD1. V was clipped by 3 bases and J by 5 bases; unmatched bases: 6. The CDR3 loop spans 15 amino acids. CDR1 and CDR2 (germline): LGHDT, YNNKEL (reference sequence). The DNA of the CDR3 is TGTGCCAGCAGCCATACGGACAGGTCCAATGAAAAACTGTTTTTT. Encoded protein: CASSHTDRSNEKLFF.

The J gene is TRBJ1-2, the V gene TRBV4-1; D might be TRBD1 (5 bases). The CDR3 consists of 16 residues. V lost 0 bases and J 7 bases, leaving 18 bases between the germline ends. The V gene's germline CDR1 is MGHRA and CDR2 YSYEKL. In DNA form, the CDR3 reads TGCGCCAGCAGCCAAGATTTCGGGGGGGTAAAAGCTGGCTACACCTTC. Its translation: CASSQDFGGVKAGYTF.

The rearrangement joins TRBV5-4 to TRBJ2-1; 7 positions agree with TRBD2. Germline values: CDR1 SGHNT, CDR2 YYREEE (reference sequence). The junction had 7 bases not matched to a gene; V was cut back by 4 bases and J by 6 bases. The length of the CDR3 is 14 residues. CDR3 amino acids: CASSPRGRGNEQFF. The CDR3, as DNA: TGTGCCAGCAGCCCCCGGGGGAGGGGCAATGAGCAGTTCTTC.

V usage is TRBV11-3 and J usage is TRBJ2-1; D possibly corresponds to TRBD2 (5 bases). Germline CDR1 SGHNT, CDR2 YENEEA. The V and J ends lost 5 bases and 1 base respectively, with 12 bases between them. The CDR3 runs 15 residues. CDR3 sequence (DNA): TGTGCCAGCAGCCGTTTAGCGCAATCCTACAATGAGCAGTTCTTC. Its translation: CASSRLAQSYNEQFF.

The chain couples TRBV4-2 to TRBJ1-2; D not certain. This CDR3 is 14 amino acids long. The V and J ends lost 4 bases and 3 bases respectively, with 12 bases between them. From germline, CDR1 is LGHNA and CDR2 YNFKEQ. CDR3 residues: CASSLEVGDYGYTF. The CDR3 DNA is TGTGCCAGCAGCCTAGAGGTGGGCGACTATGGCTACACCTTC.

This clone appeared once. The chain is built from TRBV15 and TRBJ2-2; the match to TRBD2 covers 7 bases. The CDR3 totals 16 residues. V lost 4 bases and J lost 3; bases outside the gene matches: 8. Germline-derived CDR1 and CDR2 are LNHNV and YYDKDF (reference sequence). The CDR3 loop reads CATSKYAGVHTGELFF. CDR3 nucleotide sequence: TGTGCCACCAGCAAATACGCGGGAGTTCACACCGGGGAGCTGTTTTTT.

The rearrangement links TRBV28 to TRBJ1-2, with no clear D. The germline V and J ends were trimmed by 3 bases and 6 bases, with 11 bases remaining between them. The CDR3 length is 13 residues. Germline V gene lookup returns CDR1 MDHEN and CDR2 SYDVKM. CDR3 sequence: CASSFRGFDGYTF. CDR3 in DNA: TGTGCCAGCAGTTTCCGGGGTTTTGATGGCTACACCTTC.

The rearrangement links TRBV30 to TRBJ1-1, with D uncertain. Looked up from germline, CDR1 is GTSNPN and CDR2 is SVGIG (reference sequence). V lost 3 bases, J lost 1 base, and 9 bases lay in between. The CDR3 covers 13 residues. This CDR3 is CAWRRGWNTEAFF. The CDR3 DNA is TGTGCCTGGAGAAGAGGCTGGAACACTGAAGCTTTCTTT.

The DNA for the CDR3 is TGTGCCAGCAGCCAAGGTCCGGAAGAGACCCAGTACTTC. Translating it yields CASSQGPEETQYF. The chain links TRBV3-1 (or the pseudogene TRBV3-2) to TRBJ2-5; D is uncertain. V lost 1 base and J lost 3, with 6 bases in between. The CDR3 totals 13 residues. Germline loops: CDR1 LGHDT, CDR2 YNNKEL (reference sequence).

In this sample, this clone turned up once. The V and J genes are TRBV14 and TRBJ2-7; 7 bases align to TRBD1. This CDR3 is built from 13 residues. The ends lost 4 bases at V and 2 bases at J; junction bases unmatched: 2. Germline V CDR1 and CDR2: SGHDN, FVKESK. This chain's CDR3 is CASSLGTAYEQYF. CDR3 DNA: TGTGCCAGCAGCCTGGGGACAGCCTACGAGCAGTACTTC.

The V and J genes are TRBV3-1 (or the pseudogene TRBV3-2) and TRBJ2-3, with TRBD2 matching over 12 bases. The J segment lost 5 bases and the V segment lost 4 bases, leaving 7 bases of the junction unmatched. From germline, CDR1 is LGHDT and CDR2 YNNKEL (reference sequence). The CDR3 loop spans 16 amino acids. CDR3 nucleotides: TGTGCCAGCAGCCCCACCCCGGGACTAGCGGGAGATACGCAGTATTTT. Its protein is CASSPTPGLAGDTQYF.

V usage is TRBV19 and J usage is TRBJ1-3; D may be TRBD1 (6 bases). CDR3 length: 17 amino acids. Germline CDR1 reads LNHDA; CDR2 reads SQIVND (reference sequence). V lost 2 bases and J lost 3, with 17 bases in between. The CDR3, as DNA: TGTGCCAGTAGTATACCCCTCGGGGGGGGCTATGGAAACACCATATATTTT. As protein: CASSIPLGGGYGNTIYF.

The gene calls are TRBV5-1 and TRBJ2-3; 7 bases are a match to TRBD2. Germline CDR1 and CDR2: SGHRS and YFSETQ. The CDR3 runs 15 residues. The V and J ends lost 4 bases and 1 base, in that order; junction bases with no gene match: 6. The CDR3 DNA reads as TGCGCCAGCAGCCCAGGACTAGGGGGCACAGATACGCAGTATTTT. Residues: CASSPGLGGTDTQYF.

The chain links TRBV5-4 to TRBJ2-5; 14 nucleotides match TRBD2. CDR3 length: 16 amino acids. Germline-derived CDR1 and CDR2 are SGHNT and YYREEE (reference sequence). The junction had 8 bases not matched to a gene; V was cut back by 1 base and J by 9 bases. CDR3 DNA: TGTGCCAGCAGCTTGCTCGGGACTAGCGGGAGTGGGGCCCAGTACTTC. Encoded protein: CASSLLGTSGSGAQYF. Based on the CDR3 plus reference TRBV5-4 and TRBJ2-5, the full variable domain is ETGVTQSPTHLIKTRGQQVTLRCSSQSGHNTVSWYQQALGQGPQFIFQYYREEENGRGNFPPRFSGLQFPNYSSELNVNALELDDSALYLCASSLLGTSGSGAQYFGPGTRLLVL.

This clone has a single count. Other DNA sequences in the same sample also yield this CDR3. The J gene is TRBJ1-1, the V gene TRBV6-5, with no clear D. The CDR3 loop spans 12 amino acids. CDR1 is MNHEY, CDR2 SVGAGI, per germline. V lost 2 bases, J lost 5 bases, and 6 bases lay in between. CDR3 DNA: TGTGCCAGCAGTTACAGCCGAACTGAAGCTTTCTTT. Translation: CASSYSRTEAFF.

The chain carries TRBV5-1 and TRBJ2-1; 9 bases map to TRBD2. The CDR3 consists of 14 residues. Germline V gene sequence: CDR1 SGHRS, CDR2 YFSETQ. The junction had 7 bases not matched to a gene; V was cut back by 7 bases and J by 5 bases. The CDR3 reads CASREGGGDNEQFF. CDR3 nucleotide sequence: TGCGCCAGCCGTGAGGGCGGGGGGGACAATGAGCAGTTCTTC.

The chain couples TRBV7-2 to TRBJ2-3, with TRBD2 as a possible D gene (5 bases). Germline assignment: CDR1 SGHTA and CDR2 FQGNSA. The CDR3 is 14 amino acids. V gave up 7 bases and J gave up 2 bases, with 13 bases separating them. The CDR3 loop reads CASNIPGITDTQYF. Here the CDR3 DNA reads TGTGCCAGCAACATTCCCGGGATCACAGATACGCAGTATTTT.

The chain has TRBV2 and TRBJ1-2; 8 bases are shared with TRBD1. The V gene end was trimmed by 0 bases and the J gene end by 8 bases; junction bases not matched to a gene: 5. The CDR3 has 14 residues. CDR1 SNHLY and CDR2 FYNNEI come from the germline V gene. CDR3 region: CASSEAAQGEGYTF. The CDR3 DNA reads TGTGCCAGCAGTGAAGCAGCACAGGGGGAGGGCTACACCTTC.

This clone came up once. This sequence joins TRBV4-1 and TRBJ2-7; possible D gene TRBD2, 6 bases. The CDR3 contains 15 residues. CDR1 is MGHRA, CDR2 YSYEKL, per germline. Trimming pared 6 bases from V and 0 bases from J, leaving 15 bases between. CDR3 amino acids: CASSSLSGASYEQYF. The CDR3 DNA reads TGCGCCAGCAGTTCCCTTTCGGGAGCCTCCTACGAGCAGTACTTC.

The chain is built from TRBV3-1 (or the pseudogene TRBV3-2) and TRBJ2-1; 10 nucleotides match TRBD1. Germline CDR1 and CDR2: LGHDT and YNNKEL (reference sequence). V dropped 0 bases and J dropped 8; count of bases not matched to a gene: 4. The CDR3 is 15 amino acids. The CDR3, as DNA: TGTGCCAGCAGCCAAGAAGTAGGGACAGGGGATGAGCAGTTCTTC. It codes for CASSQEVGTGDEQFF.

Concerning this clone itself: At one of its ends the junction is not consistent with the germline gene, which may arise from a read error. This chain uses TRBV7-7 with TRBJ2-1, with 11 bases aligning to TRBD2. CDR1 and CDR2 (germline): SSHAT, FNYEAQ (reference sequence). The CDR3 contains 18 residues. CDR3 in amino acids: CASSLSPSGRTAYNEQFF. The CDR3 DNA follows: TGTGCTAGCAGCTTGTCGCCTAGCGGGAGGACCGCCTACAATGAGCAGTTCTTC.

Of note for this clone: At the DNA level, this CDR3 is encoded by other sequences in the same sample as well. The chain is built from TRBV18 and TRBJ2-7; 11 nucleotides line up with TRBD2. The germline V gene encodes CDR1 KGHSH and CDR2 LQKENI. The CDR3 has 14 residues. V was clipped by 2 bases and J by 3 bases; unmatched bases: 0. Written as DNA, the CDR3 is TGTGCCAGCTCACCAGGGACTAGCGGCTACGAGCAGTACTTC. It codes for CASSPGTSGYEQYF.

V and J are TRBV9 and TRBJ2-3; 8 positions agree with TRBD1. After removal of 4 bases from V and 0 bases from J, the junction contained 4 bases not matched to a gene. The CDR3 is 15 amino acids. Germline V gene data show CDR1 as SGDLS and CDR2 as YYNGEE. The CDR3 sequence is CASSPQGASTDTQYF. The DNA of the CDR3 is TGTGCCAGCAGCCCCCAGGGGGCGAGCACAGATACGCAGTATTTT.